This TCR beta chain came from a study of T cell responses to AZD1222 COVID-19 vaccine. The study, taken as a whole, reports: Baseline serostatus was positive in only six AZD1222 recipients. Most donors were white British and more were female, and clonal diversity was possibly underestimated. Elevations in Spike-specific TCR breadth and depth followed administration of two AZD1222 doses.

A word on this clone: Its antigen is as yet unknown.

V lost 1 base to trimming and J lost 4 bases, with 7 bases between them. Germline loops: CDR1 LGHNT, CDR2 FRNRAP. The CDR3 runs to 13 residues. The repertoire was sequenced with immunoSEQ multiplex PCR; TCRdb's copy has only in-frame clones and lacks some. This table holds around 130,000 clones, just under 95% found once. The material sequenced was peripheral blood, taken 28 days after the second AZD1222 dose. The TCR sequence derives from an adult who received the AZD1222 COVID-19 vaccine. The gene calls are TRBV12-5 and TRBJ1-2; perhaps TRBD1 as D (6 bases). The CDR3 DNA is TGTGCTAGTGGTTTGGGACAGGCCTATGGCTACACCTTC. It yields the protein CASGLGQAYGYTF.